A selection of T cell receptor beta chains follows, all from one sample in a study of PD-1 blockade in classical Hodgkin lymphoma. Some clones are missing from TCRdb's copy, which holds only in-frame ones; the method was immunoSEQ multiplex PCR. The data contain 50,000 or so clones, around nine tenths of them singletons. The sequenced sample was peripheral blood mononuclear cells (PBMCs), obtained before the fourth cycle of nivolumab. The source of these receptors is a human donor with classical Hodgkin lymphoma. Both conserved end residues are part of each CDR3. A D gene is named only where the DNA matches it firmly. Not every row has a clone size; where given, it reads once, few, many or a size class.

>TRBJ2-7|-|TRBV11-2|-
CASSLESGNMGEQYF
TGTGCCAGCAGCTTAGAGTCAGGGAACATGGGCGAGCAGTACTTC
>TRBJ1-5|-|TRBV7-9|TRBD1
CASTYWGGQGSNQPQHF
TGTGCCAGCACTTATTGGGGCGGACAGGGGTCTAACCAGCCCCAGCATTTT
>TRBJ1-5|-|TRBV4-1|-
CASSQLRGDNQPQHF
TGCGCCAGCAGCCAGTTAAGGGGCGACAATCAGCCCCAGCATTTT
>TRBJ2-5|-|TRBV18|TRBD2
CASSPYGLAGFETQYF
TGTGCCAGCTCACCCTACGGACTAGCGGGGTTCGAGACCCAGTACTTC
>TRBJ2-3|-|TRBV5-1|TRBD2
CASSPGRLAGTGSADTQYF
TGCGCCAGCAGCCCGGGACGACTAGCGGGGACCGGCTCGGCAGATACGCAGTATTTT
>TRBJ2-7|-|TRBV20-1|-
CSAGQADF
TGCAGTGCTGGCCAGGCGGACTTC
>TRBJ1-1|-|TRBV5-1|-
CASSLRGHLNTEAFF
TGCGCCAGCAGCCTACGAGGACACCTGAACACTGAAGCTTTCTTT
>TRBJ2-2|-|TRBV5-1|TRBD2
CASSSESSGRLRVRELFF
TGCGCCAGCAGCTCCGAATCCAGCGGGAGGCTTCGGGTTCGGGAGCTGTTTTTT
>TRBJ1-1|-|TRBV5-4|TRBD1
CASSPGTGGATGTEAFF
TGTGCCAGCAGCCCAGGGACAGGGGGCGCGACGGGCACTGAAGCTTTCTTT
>TRBJ2-5|-|TRBV4-1|TRBD2
CASSPLGLAGGGTQETQYF
TGCGCCAGCAGCCCCCTTGGATTAGCGGGAGGGGGGACCCAAGAGACCCAGTACTTC
>TRBJ1-3|once|TRBV29-1|TRBD1
CSVKHTGAGNTIYF
TGCAGCGTCAAACACACAGGGGCGGGAAACACCATATATTTT
>TRBJ2-1|-|TRBV10-2|-
CASSDGRYSYNEQFF
TGCGCCAGCAGTGACGGGCGGTATTCCTACAATGAGCAGTTCTTC
>TRBJ2-7|-|TRBV7-6|TRBD2
CASSLADGRNYEQYF
TGTGCCAGCAGCTTAGCGGACGGGAGGAACTACGAGCAGTACTTC
>TRBJ1-4|-|TRBV5-8|-
CASSPLSGQTLFEKLFF
TGTGCCAGCAGCCCCTTGTCGGGGCAGACTCTTTTTGAAAAACTGTTTTTT
>TRBJ1-2|-|TRBV2|TRBD1
CASSEQGGHYGYTF
TGTGCCAGCAGTGAACAGGGGGGCCACTATGGCTACACCTTC
>TRBJ1-5|-|TRBV6-6|TRBD1
CASSLDRGGGQPQHF
TGTGCCAGCAGCTTGGACAGGGGGGGTGGTCAGCCCCAGCATTTT
>TRBJ1-1|-|TRBV5-1|-
CASSIQANTEAFF
TGCGCCAGCAGCATTCAGGCGAACACTGAAGCTTTCTTT
>TRBJ2-7|-|TRBV2|-
CASSASQTRLEQYF
TGTGCCAGCAGTGCGTCCCAGACCCGACTCGAGCAGTACTTC
>TRBJ2-6|-|TRBV7-9|TRBD1
CASSHAVRTGTGANVLTF
TGTGCCAGCAGCCACGCCGTCAGGACAGGGACCGGGGCCAACGTCCTGACTTTC
>TRBJ1-5|-|TRBV6-5|-
CASSLRGRQPQHF
TGTGCCAGCAGTCTCAGGGGCCGCCAGCCCCAGCATTTT
>TRBJ2-1|-|TRBV27|TRBD2
CASKIPNGGGAREQFF
TGTGCCAGCAAAATACCAAATGGCGGGGGGGCACGGGAGCAGTTCTTC
>TRBJ2-3|-|TRBV19|TRBD2
CASTRGGPADTQYF
TGTGCCAGTACTCGCGGGGGGCCGGCAGATACGCAGTATTTT
>TRBJ2-3|-|TRBV10-3|-
CASGSATDTQYF
TGTGCCAGCGGGTCGGCTACAGATACGCAGTATTTT
>TRBJ2-1|-|TRBV28|-
CASSLPGDEQFF
TGTGCCAGCAGTTTGCCCGGGGATGAGCAGTTCTTC
>TRBJ2-7|-|TRBV23-1|-
CASSPEYSYEQYF
TGCGCCAGCAGTCCAGAATACTCCTACGAGCAGTACTTC
>TRBJ2-1|-|TRBV7-3|-
CASSLSPSSFYNEQFF
TGTGCCAGCAGCTTAAGTCCTAGCAGCTTCTACAATGAGCAGTTCTTC
>TRBJ2-1|-|TRBV10-3|-
CAISGGASYNEQFF
TGTGCCATCAGTGGAGGGGCGTCCTACAATGAGCAGTTCTTC
>TRBJ1-5|-|TRBV6-5|-
CASSQQGWDQPQHF
TGTGCCAGCAGTCAACAGGGATGGGATCAGCCCCAGCATTTT
>TRBJ1-1|-|TRBV29-1|-
CSVEPEGGGTEAFF
TGCAGCGTTGAACCCGAGGGGGGAGGCACTGAAGCTTTCTTT
>TRBJ2-7|-|TRBV7-6|-
CARRPRSSYEQYF
TGTGCCAGACGACCACGGAGCTCCTACGAGCAGTACTTC
>TRBJ1-2|-|TRBV4-1|TRBD1
CASSHGDRDYGYTF
TGCGCCAGCAGCCACGGGGACAGGGACTATGGCTACACCTTC
>TRBJ2-1|-|TRBV19|TRBD2
CASSAGGHEQFF
TGTGCCAGTAGTGCGGGGGGCCATGAGCAGTTCTTC
>TRBJ2-2|-|TRBV9|-
CASSVSTSPGTGELFF
TGTGCCAGCAGCGTATCGACCTCCCCCGGCACCGGGGAGCTGTTTTTT
>TRBJ2-1|-|TRBV10-1|-
CASSGDYNEQFF
TGCGCCAGCAGTGGGGACTACAATGAGCAGTTCTTC
>TRBJ1-5|-|TRBV7-2|TRBD1
CASSLGTGNSNQPQHF
TGTGCCAGCAGCTTAGGGACAGGCAATAGCAATCAGCCCCAGCATTTT
>TRBJ2-5|-|TRBV13|-
CASSLAQGAETQYF
TGTGCCAGCAGCTTAGCCCAGGGTGCAGAGACCCAGTACTTC
>TRBJ1-2|-|TRBV29-1|TRBD1
CSVEGQGVGGYTF
TGCAGCGTTGAAGGACAGGGGGTCGGTGGCTACACCTTC
>TRBJ2-2|-|TRBV7-3|-
CASSSLTGFGELFF
TGTGCCAGCAGCTCCTTAACTGGGTTCGGGGAGCTGTTTTTT
>TRBJ2-1|once|TRBV18|TRBD2
CASSPPLGAGEDEQFF
TGTGCCAGCTCACCACCCCTAGGAGCGGGAGAAGATGAGCAGTTCTTC
>TRBJ2-1|-|TRBV10-3|TRBD2
CAISEGGLAGFSSYNEQFF
TGTGCCATCAGTGAGGGCGGCCTAGCGGGGTTTAGCTCCTACAATGAGCAGTTCTTC
>TRBJ2-7|-|TRBV19|-
CASSIGGGAYEQYF
TGTGCCAGTAGTATCGGCGGAGGGGCGTACGAGCAGTACTTC
>TRBJ2-7|few|TRBV4-1|TRBD1
CASSQRTGSSYEQYF
TGCGCCAGCAGCCAACGGACAGGGAGCTCCTACGAGCAGTACTTC
>TRBJ1-5|-|TRBV19|-
CASSIGLPKRYSNQPQHF
TGTGCCAGTAGTATAGGACTTCCCAAGCGATATAGCAATCAGCCCCAGCATTTT
>TRBJ2-3|-|TRBV19|TRBD2
CASSIGTSGRIKDFNTQYF
TGTGCCAGTAGTATAGGAACTAGCGGGAGGATCAAAGATTTCAATACGCAGTATTTT
>TRBJ1-5|-|TRBV19|-
CASSIVSSNQPQHF
TGTGCCAGTAGTATCGTCAGCAGCAATCAGCCCCAGCATTTT
>TRBJ2-3|once|TRBV6-1|-
CASSEFAGDTQYF
TGTGCCAGCAGTGAATTCGCGGGGGATACGCAGTATTTT
>TRBJ2-1|once|TRBV6-5|-
CASSYSRDGYNEQFF
TGTGCCAGCAGTTACTCGAGGGACGGGTACAATGAGCAGTTCTTC
>TRBJ2-4|few|TRBV29-1|-
CSVAVDTTNIQYF
TGCAGCGTTGCAGTTGACACGACGAACATTCAGTACTTC
>TRBJ1-2|once|TRBV5-4|TRBD1
CASSLRGGGGYTF
TGTGCCAGCAGCTTGAGAGGGGGCGGTGGCTACACCTTC
>TRBJ1-4|-|TRBV18|-
CASSRDAREKLFF
TGTGCCAGCTCACGCGACGCCCGTGAGAAACTGTTTTTT
>TRBJ1-1|-|TRBV18|-
CASSPRDTEAFF
TGTGCCAGCTCACCACGGGACACTGAAGCTTTCTTT
>TRBJ1-5|few|TRBV28|TRBD1
CASSPGQGRQPQHF
TGTGCCAGCAGCCCGGGACAGGGAAGACAGCCCCAGCATTTT
>TRBJ2-2|-|TRBV9|-
CASSATGAWSGGELFF
TGTGCCAGCAGCGCCACGGGGGCCTGGTCGGGCGGGGAGCTGTTTTTT
>TRBJ2-5|once|TRBV7-8|TRBD2
CASSSQGLAGGQETQYF
TGTGCCAGCAGCTCCCAAGGACTAGCGGGAGGGCAAGAGACCCAGTACTTC
>TRBJ2-7|-|TRBV28|TRBD2
CASSGGSGEYEQYF
TGTGCCAGCAGCGGGGGTAGCGGGGAGTACGAGCAGTACTTC
>TRBJ2-7|-|TRBV6-1|TRBD1
CASRGTGGPYEQYF
TGTGCCAGCAGGGGGACAGGGGGCCCCTACGAGCAGTACTTC
>TRBJ1-5|-|TRBV2|-
CASRSRDGAYSNQPQHF
TGTGCCAGCCGGTCCCGGGACGGAGCCTATAGCAATCAGCCCCAGCATTTT